One and the same sample provided the 23 T cell receptor beta chains below, sequenced in a study of T-cell reconstitution after alpha-beta-depleted transplantation in children. Using unique molecular identifiers, the investigators prepared the TCRbeta library. Each CDR3 protein is one row after TCRdb ran MiXCR on the PCR reads. The sample carries more than 150,000 distinct CDR3 sequences, about 15% recorded once. Sample: PBMCs from the stem cell graft donor, taken from the stem cell graft. Every receptor here comes from a human donor who donated a stem cell graft to a child with acute lymphoblastic leukemia.

The V call is TRBV5-1, the J call TRBJ2-1; 9 bases agree with TRBD1. Germline trimming cut 4 bases from V and 9 bases from J; bases unmatched to any gene: 11. In germline, CDR1 is SGHRS, CDR2 YFSETQ. This CDR3 comprises 15 residues. The CDR3 protein is CASSLKGTGWSEQFF. CDR3 sequence (DNA): TGCGCCAGCAGCCTGAAAGGGACAGGGTGGAGTGAGCAGTTCTTC.

This clonotype was found many times. This rearrangement joins TRBV5-1 to TRBJ2-7; 10 bases match TRBD2. CDR1 is SGHRS, CDR2 YFSETQ, per germline. The CDR3 contains 14 residues. Trimming cost V 3 bases and J 3 bases; bases outside gene matches: 3. The chain's CDR3 is CASSSGLADYEQYF. The CDR3 coding sequence is TGCGCCAGCAGCTCAGGACTAGCGGACTACGAGCAGTACTTC.

This clonotype was detected ten times or more. The rearrangement links TRBV20-1 to TRBJ1-1; D is undetermined. This CDR3 region has 15 residues. V gave up 2 bases and J gave up 1 base, with 14 bases separating them. CDR1 is DFQATT and CDR2 is SNEGSKA in the germline V gene (reference sequence). In DNA form, the CDR3 reads TGCAGTGCTAGACATCAGGACCCGAAGAACACTGAAGCTTTCTTT. This gives the protein CSARHQDPKNTEAFF.

This clonotype was recorded many times. The V gene is TRBV12-3 or TRBV12-4, the J gene TRBJ2-1; D is unclear. CDR3 length equals 16 residues. With 6 bases removed from V and 0 bases from J, the gap between germline ends came to 15 bases. The CDR3 DNA reads as TGTGCCAGCAGCCGCTCTCACCGGAGCTCCTACAATGAGCAGTTCTTC. Amino acid sequence: CASSRSHRSSYNEQFF.

This clonotype has at least ten counts. J is TRBJ2-2 and V is TRBV12-3 or TRBV12-4, with 10 bases fitting TRBD1. The CDR3 is 15 amino acids. V lost 6 bases to trimming and J lost 6 bases; unmatched junction nucleotides: 7. CDR3 sequence (DNA): TGTGCCAGCAGGTCCGGGACAGGGGTGGCCGGGGAGCTGTTTTTT. The encoded protein is CASRSGTGVAGELFF.

This clonotype appeared many times. V is TRBV3-1 and J is TRBJ2-2; no firm D call. Per germline, CDR1 LGHDT and CDR2 YNNKEL (reference sequence). The CDR3 sequence is 18 residues long. The V and J ends lost 4 bases and 0 bases respectively, with 18 bases between them. CDR3 in amino acids: CASSRPYGGGSNTGELFF. The CDR3 coding sequence is TGTGCCAGCAGCCGCCCCTATGGCGGCGGATCGAACACCGGGGAGCTGTTTTTT.

The J gene is TRBJ1-2, the V gene TRBV29-1; D is possibly TRBD1 (6 bases). The germline V gene has CDR1 SQVTM and CDR2 ANQGSEA. Between the trimmed V and J ends, which lost 2 bases and 0 bases, there was a span of 19 bases. The CDR3 has 17 residues. The CDR3 nucleotides are TGCAGCGTTGAACTGCGAGGGGGAGGGCTTACTAACTATGGCTACACCTTC. Protein sequence: CSVELRGGGLTNYGYTF.

This clonotype was counted between two and nine times. This chain connects TRBV11-3 to TRBJ2-1, with 7 nucleotides matching TRBD2. The CDR3 runs to 15 residues. The J segment lost 4 bases and the V segment lost 6 bases, leaving 9 bases of the junction unmatched. Germline V gene sequence: CDR1 SGHNT, CDR2 YENEEA. The CDR3 nucleotides read TGTGCCAGCAGTCGAGCGGGACGTAGATACAATGAGCAGTTCTTC. Translating it yields CASSRAGRRYNEQFF.

This clonotype was recorded at least ten times. The rearrangement uses TRBV4-1 and TRBJ1-1; 10 bases are a match to TRBD1. Germline V gives CDR1 MGHRA, CDR2 YSYEKL. This CDR3 is 17 amino acids long. The J segment lost 1 base and the V segment lost 4 bases, leaving 9 bases of the junction unmatched. The CDR3 DNA reads TGCGCCAGCAGCCCGGGACAGGGGTCTACTTGGAACACTGAAGCTTTCTTT. This codes for CASSPGQGSTWNTEAFF.

This clonotype was recorded only once. The chain couples TRBV21-1 to TRBJ2-7; the table calls TRBD1, which could not be checked here. TRBV21-1 is flagged as a pseudogene. The CDR3 spans 16 residues. The CDR3 here is CASSKEFGDSSYEQYF. The CDR3 DNA follows: TGTGCCAGCAGCAAAGAATTCGGGGACAGCTCCTACGAGCAGTACTTC.

This chain joins TRBV6-1 and TRBJ2-6; 8 nucleotides line up with TRBD1. The CDR3 runs to 15 residues. The germline V gene encodes CDR1 MNHNS and CDR2 SASEGT. V dropped 4 bases and J dropped 2; count of bases not matched to a gene: 1. CDR3 region: CASSADRAGANVLTF. Written as DNA, the CDR3 is TGTGCCAGCAGTGCGGACAGGGCTGGGGCCAACGTCCTGACTTTC.

This clonotype was observed many times. The chain employs TRBV11-2 and TRBJ2-1, with D possibly matching TRBD2 (5 bases). The CDR3 extends over 18 amino acids. Trimming cost V 6 bases and J 2 bases, with 23 bases left between them. CDR1 is SGHAT and CDR2 is FQNNGV in the germline V gene. The CDR3 DNA follows: TGTGCCAGCAGTTTCCCGAGGCGGAGGACTGGTACCTACAATGAGCAGTTCTTC. Translating gives CASSFPRRRTGTYNEQFF.

This chain joins TRBV6-1 and TRBJ1-2; TRBD1 matches at 8 bases. The V segment lost 3 bases and the J segment 0 bases; nucleotides outside the gene matches: 9. There are 17 residues in the CDR3. Germline values: CDR1 MNHNS, CDR2 SASEGT. CDR3 nucleotides: TGTGCCAGCAGTGAGCCAGGGGGCTCTCTATCTAACTATGGCTACACCTTC. Amino acid sequence: CASSEPGGSLSNYGYTF.

In its sample, this clonotype was seen many times. V gene TRBV9 combines with J gene TRBJ2-2, with TRBD2 identical over 7 bases. Trimming at V came to 0 bases and at J to 5 bases, leaving 7 bases not matched to a gene. The CDR3 is 16 amino acids. Germline V gene lookup returns CDR1 SGDLS and CDR2 YYNGEE. The CDR3 here is CASSVASSGETGELFF. For the CDR3, the DNA is TGTGCCAGCAGCGTAGCGTCTAGCGGAGAGACCGGGGAGCTGTTTTTT. The variable domain in full, completed from reference TRBV9 and TRBJ2-2, reads DSGVTQTPKHLITATGQRVTLRCSPRSGDLSVYWYQQSLDQGLQFLIQYYNGEERAKGNILERFSAQQFPDLHSELNLSSLELGDSALYFCASSVASSGETGELFFGEGSRLTVL.

This clonotype was recorded many times. The chain uses TRBV12-3 or TRBV12-4 and TRBJ1-3; 7 nucleotides match TRBD1. V trimming: 7 bases; J trimming: 3 bases; junction bases outside the gene matches: 6. The CDR3 extends over 14 amino acids. In nucleotides, the CDR3 is TGTGCCAGCACTTTGGGGACAGTTGGAAACACCATATATTTT. It is translated as CASTLGTVGNTIYF.

Details on this clonotype: The junction and the germline gene differ at one end; a read error may be behind it. This chain connects TRBV20-1 to TRBJ2-1; 15 bases align to TRBD2. Germline CDR1 reads DFQATT; CDR2 reads SNEGSKA (reference sequence). The CDR3 is 17 residues long. This chain's CDR3 is CCAPGLAGGLNPNEQFF. CDR3 DNA: TGCTGTGCTCCCGGACTAGCGGGGGGGCTAAATCCGAATGAGCAGTTCTTC.

CDR3 in amino acids: CSARTSGRRTYNEQFF. CDR3 DNA sequence: TGCAGTGCAAGGACTAGCGGGAGAAGAACCTACAATGAGCAGTTCTTC. This sequence joins TRBV20-1 and TRBJ2-1, with TRBD2 identical over 13 bases. Germline trimming cut 6 bases from V and 2 bases from J; bases unmatched to any gene: 7. This CDR3 comprises 16 residues. From germline, CDR1 is DFQATT and CDR2 SNEGSKA (reference sequence).

Comments on this clonotype: This may stem from a read error, because a much larger clone lies one nucleotide away. The CDR3 DNA follows: TGTGCCAGCAGCTGTGGACTCCAGAACACTGAAGCTTTCTTT. Translating it yields CASSCGLQNTEAFF. This chain links TRBV5-5 with TRBJ1-1; no clear D. V was shortened by 3 bases and J by 1 base, with 10 bases between the two germline ends. Germline lookup yields CDR1 SGHKS and CDR2 YYEKEE (reference sequence). CDR3 length: 14 residues.

This clonotype was seen ten or more times. This sequence joins TRBV5-1 and TRBJ2-1; 9 bases are shared with TRBD2. The CDR3 covers 14 residues. Germline assignment: CDR1 SGHRS and CDR2 YFSETQ. V gave up 4 bases and J gave up 6 bases; unmatched junction bases: 5. The DNA of the CDR3 is TGCGCCAGCAGCATGACTAGCGGAATCAATGAGCAGTTCTTC. Amino acid sequence: CASSMTSGINEQFF.

This clonotype has ten or more counts. The V and J genes are TRBV7-2 and TRBJ2-1; maybe TRBD2 (6 bases). V was trimmed by 0 bases and J by 6 bases, leaving 12 bases between them. The CDR3 is 15 residues long. Germline CDR1 and CDR2: SGHTA and FQGNSA. This chain's CDR3 is CASSLARGRLNEQFF. The CDR3 coding sequence is TGTGCCAGCAGCTTAGCGCGGGGACGTCTCAATGAGCAGTTCTTC.

This clonotype was picked up a small number of times. The V gene is TRBV5-5, the J gene TRBJ2-1; the D is unclear. The CDR3 has 15 amino acids. V was pared by 0 bases and J by 5 bases, with 12 bases between. Germline V gene data show CDR1 as SGHKS and CDR2 as YYEKEE (reference sequence). The CDR3 bases are TGTGCCAGCAGCTTGGAGTCGGGCAGCCACAATGAGCAGTTCTTC. It is translated as CASSLESGSHNEQFF.

This clonotype was seen at least ten times. The V and J genes are TRBV12-3 or TRBV12-4 and TRBJ2-7; TRBD2 matches at 7 bases. The CDR3 has 14 amino acids. With V trimmed by 8 bases and J by 4 bases, 11 bases remained unmatched. CDR3 region: CASQKRRERYEQYF. CDR3 DNA sequence: TGTGCCAGCCAAAAGCGGCGGGAGAGGTACGAGCAGTACTTC.

This clonotype was recorded at least ten times. The chain recombines TRBV5-1 with TRBJ2-3; TRBD2 is a possible D gene (5 bases). Trimming cost V 7 bases and J 0 bases, with 12 bases left between them. In germline, CDR1 is SGHRS, CDR2 YFSETQ. The CDR3 loop spans 14 amino acids. CDR3 coding DNA: TGCGCCAGCTATCAGGACTCTAGCACAGATACGCAGTATTTT. It codes for CASYQDSSTDTQYF.